These T cell receptor beta chains were read from a single sample in a study of blood T cell repertoires in COVID-19. Method: immunoSEQ multiplex PCR; TCRdb's copy keeps in-frame clones and lacks some. Of roughly 50,000 clones listed, about nine tenths were seen once; the top ten hold around 8.2%. Sequencing input: peripheral blood. These receptors were obtained from a woman between 40 and 55 years old with active COVID-19. The CDR3 runs from the conserved cysteine through the conserved F or W. D genes are given only for firm matches. A clone size is listed for some rows: how often the clone was seen (once, few, many), or a class if it is expanded.

CDR3 length: 14
clone size: .
J gene: TRBJ2-1
V gene: TRBV5-1
D gene: .
CDR3 protein: CASSLKDSYNEQFF
CDR3 DNA: TGCGCCAGCAGCTTGAAGGACAGCTACAATGAGCAGTTCTTC

CDR3 length: 16
clone size: .
J gene: TRBJ1-6
V gene: TRBV30
D gene: TRBD1
CDR3 protein: CAWSALGTARNSPLHF
CDR3 DNA: TGTGCCTGGAGTGCCTTAGGGACAGCTCGAAATTCACCCCTCCACTTT

CDR3 length: 13
clone size: .
J gene: TRBJ2-7
V gene: TRBV3-1/TRBV3-2
D gene: .
CDR3 protein: CASSQSPFYEQYF
CDR3 DNA: TGTGCCAGCAGCCAGAGCCCCTTCTACGAGCAGTACTTC

CDR3 length: 16
clone size: .
J gene: TRBJ2-7
V gene: TRBV4-1
D gene: TRBD1
CDR3 protein: CASSQEGTGVLGEQYF
CDR3 DNA: TGCGCCAGCAGCCAAGAGGGGACAGGGGTGCTCGGCGAGCAGTACTTC

CDR3 length: 16
clone size: .
J gene: TRBJ2-3
V gene: TRBV3-1/TRBV3-2
D gene: .
CDR3 protein: CASSPRQATRTDTQYF
CDR3 DNA: TGTGCCAGCAGCCCCCGACAGGCAACTCGCACAGATACGCAGTATTTT

CDR3 length: 18
clone size: .
J gene: TRBJ2-2
V gene: TRBV7-6
D gene: TRBD1
CDR3 protein: CASSRLKGTDPRTGELFF
CDR3 DNA: TGTGCCAGCAGCCGATTAAAGGGGACAGACCCTAGGACCGGGGAGCTGTTTTTT

CDR3 length: 14
clone size: .
J gene: TRBJ1-5
V gene: TRBV27
D gene: .
CDR3 protein: CASSDRDTYQPQHF
CDR3 DNA: TGTGCCAGCAGTGACCGGGACACCTATCAGCCCCAGCATTTT

CDR3 length: 14
clone size: .
J gene: TRBJ1-1
V gene: TRBV7-9
D gene: TRBD1
CDR3 protein: CASSTGQGAAEAFF
CDR3 DNA: TGTGCCAGCAGCACAGGACAGGGGGCCGCTGAAGCTTTCTTT

CDR3 length: 13
clone size: .
J gene: TRBJ2-1
V gene: TRBV2
D gene: .
CDR3 protein: CASSEVARGEQFF
CDR3 DNA: TGTGCCAGCAGTGAAGTGGCCCGCGGTGAGCAGTTCTTC

CDR3 length: 14
clone size: .
J gene: TRBJ1-5
V gene: TRBV6-6
D gene: .
CDR3 protein: CASSYGQNNQPQHF
CDR3 DNA: TGTGCCAGCAGTTACGGGCAGAACAATCAGCCCCAGCATTTT

CDR3 length: 16
clone size: once
J gene: TRBJ2-7
V gene: TRBV27
D gene: TRBD2
CDR3 protein: CASSLTLGLAGGEQYF
CDR3 DNA: TGTGCCAGCAGTTTAACCCTGGGACTAGCGGGGGGCGAGCAGTACTTC

CDR3 length: 13
clone size: .
J gene: TRBJ1-1
V gene: TRBV5-1
D gene: .
CDR3 protein: CASSLQPNTEAFF
CDR3 DNA: TGCGCCAGCAGCTTACAGCCGAACACTGAAGCTTTCTTT

CDR3 length: 16
clone size: .
J gene: TRBJ1-1
V gene: TRBV9
D gene: TRBD1
CDR3 protein: CASSVAPGQGVTEAFF
CDR3 DNA: TGTGCCAGCAGCGTAGCCCCGGGACAGGGTGTCACTGAAGCTTTCTTT

CDR3 length: 10
clone size: .
J gene: TRBJ1-2
V gene: TRBV29-1
D gene: .
CDR3 protein: CSVDLYGYTF
CDR3 DNA: TGCAGCGTTGATCTCTATGGCTACACCTTC

CDR3 length: 13
clone size: .
J gene: TRBJ2-7
V gene: TRBV15
D gene: .
CDR3 protein: CATSRELIGEQYF
CDR3 DNA: TGTGCCACCAGCAGAGAACTTATCGGGGAGCAGTACTTC

CDR3 length: 14
clone size: few
J gene: TRBJ2-2
V gene: TRBV4-1
D gene: .
CDR3 protein: CASRPDIQAGELFF
CDR3 DNA: TGCGCCAGCAGACCCGACATTCAGGCCGGGGAGCTGTTTTTT

CDR3 length: 17
clone size: .
J gene: TRBJ2-6
V gene: TRBV4-1
D gene: .
CDR3 protein: CASSQFGGSSGANVLTF
CDR3 DNA: TGCGCCAGCAGCCAATTTGGGGGGTCGTCTGGGGCCAACGTCCTGACTTTC

CDR3 length: 16
clone size: .
J gene: TRBJ1-4
V gene: TRBV3-1/TRBV3-2
D gene: .
CDR3 protein: CASSQDLRMRVEKLFF
CDR3 DNA: TGTGCCAGCAGCCAAGATTTGAGAATGAGGGTCGAAAAACTGTTTTTT

CDR3 length: 14
clone size: .
J gene: TRBJ2-7
V gene: TRBV7-9
D gene: .
CDR3 protein: CASSLSPGTYEQYF
CDR3 DNA: TGTGCCAGCAGCTTAAGTCCAGGGACCTACGAGCAGTACTTC

CDR3 length: 16
clone size: .
J gene: TRBJ2-1
V gene: TRBV19
D gene: TRBD2
CDR3 protein: CASSWGGSGVYNEQFF
CDR3 DNA: TGTGCCAGTAGTTGGGGAGGGTCAGGCGTCTACAATGAGCAGTTCTTC

CDR3 length: 16
clone size: .
J gene: TRBJ2-7
V gene: TRBV19
D gene: TRBD2
CDR3 protein: CASSTAGGTGTYEQYF
CDR3 DNA: TGTGCCAGTAGTACCGCGGGGGGGACCGGGACCTACGAGCAGTACTTC

CDR3 length: 15
clone size: .
J gene: TRBJ1-5
V gene: TRBV6-6
D gene: .
CDR3 protein: CASTAGRSSNQPQHF
CDR3 DNA: TGTGCCAGCACCGCAGGGAGGTCAAGCAATCAGCCCCAGCATTTT

CDR3 length: 17
clone size: .
J gene: TRBJ1-2
V gene: TRBV19
D gene: .
CDR3 protein: CASTAPAAENRIYGYTF
CDR3 DNA: TGTGCCAGTACCGCTCCGGCGGCAGAGAACCGTATCTATGGCTACACCTTC

CDR3 length: 17
clone size: once
J gene: TRBJ1-2
V gene: TRBV4-1
D gene: .
CDR3 protein: CASSQGGRGRAGNGYTF
CDR3 DNA: TGCGCCAGCAGCCAAGGGGGAAGGGGAAGGGCGGGGAATGGCTACACCTTC

CDR3 length: 13
clone size: .
J gene: TRBJ1-2
V gene: TRBV14
D gene: .
CDR3 protein: CASSQDIYYGYTF
CDR3 DNA: TGTGCCAGCAGCCAAGACATTTACTATGGCTACACCTTC

CDR3 length: 15
clone size: few
J gene: TRBJ2-7
V gene: TRBV7-2
D gene: TRBD1
CDR3 protein: CASRQPDRSSYEQYF
CDR3 DNA: TGTGCCAGCAGACAACCGGACAGGAGCTCCTACGAGCAGTACTTC

CDR3 length: 16
clone size: few
J gene: TRBJ2-6
V gene: TRBV5-4
D gene: .
CDR3 protein: CASSFPQNPGANVLTF
CDR3 DNA: TGTGCCAGCAGCTTCCCACAGAATCCTGGGGCCAACGTCCTGACTTTC

CDR3 length: 15
clone size: once
J gene: TRBJ2-7
V gene: TRBV7-8
D gene: .
CDR3 protein: CASTLRRDKAYEQYF
CDR3 DNA: TGTGCCAGCACCCTTCGTCGGGACAAAGCCTACGAGCAGTACTTC

CDR3 length: 14
clone size: .
J gene: TRBJ1-1
V gene: TRBV6-5
D gene: TRBD1
CDR3 protein: CASRLGQGATEAFF
CDR3 DNA: TGTGCCAGCAGACTAGGACAGGGAGCCACTGAAGCTTTCTTT

CDR3 length: 16
clone size: .
J gene: TRBJ2-7
V gene: TRBV5-1
D gene: TRBD2
CDR3 protein: CASSRTGGTSLYEQYF
CDR3 DNA: TGCGCCAGCAGCCGAACTGGCGGGACTAGTTTGTACGAGCAGTACTTC

CDR3 length: 14
clone size: .
J gene: TRBJ2-7
V gene: TRBV4-2
D gene: .
CDR3 protein: CASSPADTPYEQYF
CDR3 DNA: TGTGCCAGCAGCCCAGCGGATACCCCCTACGAGCAGTACTTC

CDR3 length: 16
clone size: .
J gene: TRBJ2-5
V gene: TRBV15
D gene: TRBD1
CDR3 protein: CATSPFGRGQEETQYF
CDR3 DNA: TGTGCCACCAGCCCCTTTGGCAGGGGACAGGAAGAGACCCAGTACTTC

CDR3 length: 14
clone size: once
J gene: TRBJ2-7
V gene: TRBV29-1
D gene: TRBD1
CDR3 protein: CSVGGQGFPYEQYF
CDR3 DNA: TGCAGCGTTGGGGGACAGGGGTTTCCTTACGAGCAGTACTTC

CDR3 length: 15
clone size: once
J gene: TRBJ1-6
V gene: TRBV11-2
D gene: .
CDR3 protein: CASSFSGQHNSPLHF
CDR3 DNA: TGTGCCAGCAGCTTTTCCGGACAGCATAATTCACCCCTCCACTTT

CDR3 length: 15
clone size: .
J gene: TRBJ2-3
V gene: TRBV19
D gene: .
CDR3 protein: CASSTRRKGTDTQYF
CDR3 DNA: TGTGCCAGTAGTACACGACGGAAGGGGACAGATACGCAGTATTTT

CDR3 length: 15
clone size: .
J gene: TRBJ2-7
V gene: TRBV6-6
D gene: .
CDR3 protein: CASSYGAGMESEQYF
CDR3 DNA: TGTGCCAGCAGTTACGGCGCGGGAATGGAGTCCGAGCAGTACTTC

CDR3 length: 15
clone size: .
J gene: TRBJ2-3
V gene: TRBV5-4
D gene: TRBD1
CDR3 protein: CASSLGDRSTDTQYF
CDR3 DNA: TGTGCCAGCAGCTTGGGGGACAGGAGCACAGATACGCAGTATTTT

CDR3 length: 13
clone size: .
J gene: TRBJ2-2
V gene: TRBV6-5
D gene: .
CDR3 protein: CASRAPGTGELFF
CDR3 DNA: TGTGCCAGCAGAGCCCCGGGGACCGGGGAGCTGTTTTTT

CDR3 length: 15
clone size: .
J gene: TRBJ1-2
V gene: TRBV5-1
D gene: .
CDR3 protein: CASSLAAGLNYGYTF
CDR3 DNA: TGCGCCAGCAGCTTGGCCGCGGGACTCAACTATGGCTACACCTTC